Presented here are 30 T cell receptor beta chains from one specimen sequenced in a study of shared clonotypes between healthy human individuals. Here immunoSEQ multiplex PCR was the method, and the copy in TCRdb shows in-frame clones only, minus some. In the table there are more than 2,000,000 clones, roughly nine tenths of which are singletons. Material: naive CD4+ T cells sorted from blood. The subset was: CD45RA+ positively selected. Receptors originate from a man aged 18 to 30 in good health.

This sequence joins TRBV6-1 and TRBJ2-3; D unclear. There are 13 residues in the CDR3. From germline, CDR1 is MNHNS and CDR2 SASEGT. V shed 3 bases and J shed 8 bases, with 12 bases lying between them. CDR3 residues: CASSESRVGTQYF. CDR3 bases: TGTGCCAGCAGTGAGTCCCGAGTTGGTACGCAGTATTTT.

To note about this clone: The sample carries other DNA sequences with the same CDR3. J is TRBJ2-7 and V is TRBV7-2; no firm D call. This CDR3 region has 11 residues. Germline CDR1 and CDR2: SGHTA and FQGNSA. Deletions cut 5 bases from V and 3 bases from J, with 5 bases between. The CDR3 reads CASSAVYEQYF. The CDR3 DNA sequence: TGTGCCAGCAGCGCCGTCTACGAGCAGTACTTC.

The CDR3 nucleotides are TGCGCCAGCAGTCCCAACCGGGAAGCCTACGAGCAGTACTTC. Its translation is CASSPNREAYEQYF. The gene calls are TRBV10-1 and TRBJ2-5, with D perhaps TRBD2 (5 bases). Near its end, the DNA agrees better with TRBJ2-7, so the J call may be wrong. Germline-derived CDR1 and CDR2 are WNHNN and SYGVQD (reference sequence). The CDR3 length is 14 residues.

The chain couples TRBV19 to TRBJ1-2; 7 nucleotides line up with TRBD1. The CDR3 is 15 amino acids. Germline CDR1 and CDR2: LNHDA and SQIVND (reference sequence). V was clipped by 7 bases and J by 6 bases; unmatched bases: 14. Written as DNA, the CDR3 is TGTGCCAGTATAAATCGACAGGGTCAGACTAATGGCTACACCTTC. It codes for CASINRQGQTNGYTF.

This clone is a singleton in its sample. The genes are TRBV5-4 and TRBJ2-5; TRBD2 aligns across 11 bases. V lost 0 bases to trimming and J lost 5 bases; unmatched junction nucleotides: 6. The CDR3 contains 16 residues. The germline V gene has CDR1 SGHNT and CDR2 YYREEE (reference sequence). The CDR3 DNA sequence: TGTGCCAGCAGCTTGGAACTAGCGGGAGTCGGGGAGACCCAGTACTTC. This codes for CASSLELAGVGETQYF.

This sequence joins TRBV28 and TRBJ1-1; tentatively, D is TRBD1 (5 bases). The CDR3 consists of 14 residues. Germline values: CDR1 MDHEN, CDR2 SYDVKM. Deletions cut 3 bases from V and 4 bases from J, with 12 bases between. In nucleotides, the CDR3 is TGTGCCAGCAGTTTGAGTGGAGGGGTCACTGAAGCTTTCTTT. Amino acid sequence: CASSLSGGVTEAFF.

The rearrangement links TRBV30 to TRBJ1-3; D is ambiguous. This CDR3 has 14 residues. Germline CDR1 and CDR2: GTSNPN and SVGIG (reference sequence). With 0 bases removed from V and 3 bases from J, the gap between germline ends came to 9 bases. The CDR3 region has the DNA TGTGCCTGGAGTGTACCGCGGCGTGGAAACACCATATATTTT. It is translated as CAWSVPRRGNTIYF. The whole variable domain, remainder taken from reference TRBV30 and TRBJ1-3, is SQTIHQWPATLVQPVGSPLSLECTVEGTSNPNLYWYRQAAGRGLQLLFYSVGIGQISSEVPQNLSASRPQDRQFILSSKKLLLSDSGFYLCAWSVPRRGNTIYFGEGSWLTVV.

This clone has a handful of counts. The rearrangement links TRBV28 to TRBJ1-6; TRBD1 matches 9 bases. V trimming: 5 bases; J trimming: 10 bases; junction bases outside the gene matches: 3. In germline, CDR1 is MDHEN, CDR2 SYDVKM. This CDR3 has 13 residues. The CDR3 nucleotides are TGTGCCAGCAGTCGACAGGGGGAATCACCCCTCCACTTT. Encoded protein: CASSRQGESPLHF.

This clone was picked up a small number of times. V usage is TRBV30 and J usage is TRBJ1-1; no firm D call. There are 13 residues in the CDR3. The ends were cut back, 5 bases at V and 0 bases at J, with 10 bases in the middle. Germline V gene data show CDR1 as GTSNPN and CDR2 as SVGIG (reference sequence). Here the CDR3 reads CAWGISMNTEAFF. The CDR3 DNA sequence: TGTGCCTGGGGGATCAGCATGAACACTGAAGCTTTCTTT.

About this clone itself: Other nucleotide sequences from this sample produce the same CDR3. The chain joins TRBV20-1 to TRBJ2-7; no reliable D call. This CDR3 contains 11 residues. Germline V gives CDR1 DFQATT, CDR2 SNEGSKA (reference sequence). V lost 3 bases, J lost 4 bases, and 7 bases lay in between. CDR3 sequence reads: CSASAEYEQYF. The CDR3 DNA reads TGCAGTGCTAGTGCGGAGTACGAGCAGTACTTC.

J is TRBJ1-2 and V is TRBV6-5; TRBD1 is a possible D gene (6 bases). CDR1 and CDR2 (germline): MNHEY, SVGAGI. The V gene lost 9 bases and the J gene lost 0 bases, with 11 bases spanning the gap. The CDR3 covers 13 residues. The CDR3 region has the DNA TGTGCCAGTGTCAGGGGAGCTAACTATGGCTACACCTTC. It translates to CASVRGANYGYTF.

The chain links TRBV29-1 to TRBJ2-3; 12 bases align to TRBD2. From germline, CDR1 is SQVTM and CDR2 ANQGSEA. The CDR3 has 12 amino acids. The CDR3 sequence is CSGLAGIDTQYF. In DNA, the CDR3 is TGCAGTGGACTAGCGGGGATAGATACGCAGTATTTT.

About this clone itself: Other DNA sequences from this sample encode an identical CDR3 as well. V usage is TRBV9 and J usage is TRBJ2-3; D is ambiguous. V lost 4 bases and J lost 2, with 14 bases in between. The length of the CDR3 is 15 residues. Germline loops: CDR1 SGDLS, CDR2 YYNGEE. DNA of the CDR3: TGTGCCAGCAGCCCCCGTCTCCGATTCACAGATACGCAGTATTTT. The encoded protein is CASSPRLRFTDTQYF.

The chain couples TRBV9 to TRBJ1-1; TRBD1 matches at 9 bases. CDR1 and CDR2 (germline): SGDLS, YYNGEE. Trimming removed 2 bases from V and 7 bases from J; junction bases left unmatched: 3. This CDR3 contains 13 residues. This CDR3 reads CASSVGTGSEAFF. The CDR3 region has the DNA TGTGCCAGCAGCGTGGGGACAGGGAGTGAAGCTTTCTTT.

The CDR3 is CASSLVGVRENEQFF. The CDR3 coding sequence is TGTGCCAGCAGCTTAGTTGGGGTTAGGGAAAATGAGCAGTTCTTC. This rearrangement joins TRBV7-9 to TRBJ2-1; D gene ambiguous. V was trimmed by 1 base and J by 7 bases, leaving 14 bases between them. The length of the CDR3 is 15 residues. Germline assignment: CDR1 SEHNR and CDR2 FQNEAQ (reference sequence).

The genes are TRBV5-5 and TRBJ2-3, with 9 bases identical to TRBD2. Germline assignment: CDR1 SGHKS and CDR2 YYEKEE (reference sequence). This CDR3 is 16 amino acids long. V dropped 0 bases and J dropped 4; count of bases not matched to a gene: 6. CDR3 sequence (DNA): TGTGCCAGCAGCTTGGTAGGCGGGAGGGCCCCAGATACGCAGTATTTT. Amino acid sequence: CASSLVGGRAPDTQYF.

As for this clone: The sample carries other DNA sequences with the same CDR3. The V and J genes are TRBV30 and TRBJ2-1, with D maybe TRBD2 (6 bases). The CDR3 extends over 13 amino acids. Trimming took off 5 bases at V and 0 bases at J, with 8 bases between the two ends. The germline gives CDR1 GTSNPN, CDR2 SVGIG (reference sequence). The CDR3 DNA reads as TGTGCCTGGTCCGGGAGCTCCTACAATGAGCAGTTCTTC. Amino acids: CAWSGSSYNEQFF.

The chain couples TRBV2 to TRBJ1-1; D perhaps matches TRBD1 (5 bases). The CDR3 contains 13 residues. V lost 4 bases and J lost 7, with 13 bases in between. Germline CDR1 is SNHLY and CDR2 is FYNNEI. The DNA of the CDR3 is TGTGCCAGCAGTGCAAACCTAAGGGGTGAAGCTTTCTTT. Amino acid sequence: CASSANLRGEAFF.

The chain uses TRBV9 and TRBJ2-3; 11 positions agree with TRBD2. CDR1 and CDR2 (germline): SGDLS, YYNGEE. This CDR3 is 15 amino acids long. With V trimmed by 0 bases and J by 4 bases, 1 base remained unmatched. The CDR3 DNA is TGTGCCAGCAGCGTAGTTAGCGGGGGGGCAGATACGCAGTATTTT. It is translated as CASSVVSGGADTQYF.

The rearrangement joins TRBV4-3 to TRBJ1-6; D call uncertain. V dropped 0 bases and J dropped 9 bases, with 6 bases sitting between them. CDR1 is LGHNA, CDR2 YSLEER, per germline. The CDR3 sequence is 13 residues long. The CDR3 DNA reads TGCGCCAGCAGCCAAGAGGTGTCTTCACCCCTCCACTTT. It is translated as CASSQEVSSPLHF.

The rearrangement uses TRBV6-5 and TRBJ2-7; TRBD1 matches 9 bases. Looked up from germline, CDR1 is MNHEY and CDR2 is SVGAGI. This CDR3 comprises 15 residues. With V trimmed by 6 bases and J by 4 bases, 10 bases remained unmatched. The CDR3 spells CASRPWGQGTYEQYF. The CDR3 DNA follows: TGTGCCAGCAGGCCCTGGGGACAGGGTACGTACGAGCAGTACTTC.

The V call is TRBV5-4, the J call TRBJ1-5, with TRBD1 as a possible D gene (6 bases). V gave up 4 bases and J gave up 1 base, with 15 bases separating them. The CDR3 consists of 16 residues. Germline values: CDR1 SGHNT, CDR2 YYREEE (reference sequence). DNA of the CDR3: TGTGCCAGCAGCACGACGGGGGGCGCGAGCAATCAGCCCCAGCATTTT. Translating gives CASSTTGGASNQPQHF.

DNA of the CDR3: TGTGCCAGCAGTAGGGACAGCAATTACGAGCAGTACTTC. Translation gives CASSRDSNYEQYF. The gene calls are TRBV28 and TRBJ2-7; 7 bases align to TRBD1. The CDR3 extends over 13 amino acids. Germline V lookup: CDR1 MDHEN, CDR2 SYDVKM. The J segment lost 4 bases and the V segment lost 5 bases, leaving 5 bases of the junction unmatched.

Here the CDR3 DNA reads TGTGCCTGGAGTGTACTCTTTGGGAGATCTGGAAACACCATATATTTT. It encodes CAWSVLFGRSGNTIYF. This rearrangement joins TRBV30 to TRBJ1-3; D call uncertain. CDR1 is GTSNPN, CDR2 SVGIG, per germline (reference sequence). The CDR3 extends over 16 amino acids. Trimming removed 0 bases at V and 1 base at J, with 13 bases between. The whole variable domain, filled in from reference TRBV30 and TRBJ1-3, reads SQTIHQWPATLVQPVGSPLSLECTVEGTSNPNLYWYRQAAGRGLQLLFYSVGIGQISSEVPQNLSASRPQDRQFILSSKKLLLSDSGFYLCAWSVLFGRSGNTIYFGEGSWLTVV.

This chain uses TRBV30 with TRBJ2-7; D may match TRBD1 or TRBD2 (5 bases each). The CDR3 is 13 amino acids. Germline CDR1 reads GTSNPN; CDR2 reads SVGIG (reference sequence). The V gene lost 1 base and the J gene lost 6 bases, with 13 bases spanning the gap. CDR3 protein: CAWSEVLGVEQYF. The CDR3 DNA is TGTGCCTGGAGTGAGGTTTTGGGGGTCGAGCAGTACTTC.

This clone showed up just once. V usage is TRBV5-1 and J usage is TRBJ1-5; possibly TRBD1 for D (6 bases). This CDR3 region has 14 residues. From germline, CDR1 is SGHRS and CDR2 YFSETQ. The ends were cut back, 1 base at V and 2 bases at J, with 7 bases in the middle. The DNA of the CDR3 is TGCGCCAGCAGCTTGACAGGGCGCAATCAGCCCCAGCATTTT. This translates into CASSLTGRNQPQHF. The full variable domain, completed using reference TRBV5-1 and TRBJ1-5, is KAGVTQTPRYLIKTRGQQVTLSCSPISGHRSVSWYQQTPGQGLQFLFEYFSETQRNKGNFPGRFSGRQFSNSRSEMNVSTLELGDSALYLCASSLTGRNQPQHFGDGTRLSIL.

The chain uses TRBV2 and TRBJ2-1; D is perhaps TRBD1 or TRBD2 (5 bases each). V was shortened by 9 bases and J by 8 bases, with 14 bases between the two germline ends. The CDR3 spans 12 residues. Germline V gene data show CDR1 as SNHLY and CDR2 as FYNNEI. CDR3 residues: CARGRLADEQFF. For the CDR3, the DNA is TGTGCCAGGGGACGTTTGGCCGATGAGCAGTTCTTC. Using reference TRBV2 and TRBJ2-1 for the parts outside the CDR3, the full variable domain is EPEVTQTPSHQVTQMGQEVILRCVPISNHLYFYWYRQILGQKVEFLVSFYNNEISEKSEIFDDQFSVERPDGSNFTLKIRSTKLEDSAMYFCARGRLADEQFFGPGTRLTVL.

This chain connects TRBV19 to TRBJ1-1; TRBD1 might be the D (6 bases). Trimming removed 4 bases at V and 0 bases at J, with 12 bases between. In germline, CDR1 is LNHDA, CDR2 SQIVND (reference sequence). This CDR3 region has 15 residues. In nucleotides, the CDR3 is TGTGCCAGTAGTAGGGGGCCCCACTTGAACACTGAAGCTTTCTTT. It codes for CASSRGPHLNTEAFF.

Turning to this clone: In the same sample, other DNA sequences code for this CDR3. The genes are TRBV6-5 and TRBJ2-7; 12 bases agree with TRBD1. V shed 0 bases and J 2 bases; nucleotides not matched to a gene: 2. The CDR3 has 16 residues. In germline, CDR1 is MNHEY, CDR2 SVGAGI. CDR3 bases: TGTGCCAGCAGTTACTCAGGGACAGGGGGCCCCTACGAGCAGTACTTC. The encoded protein is CASSYSGTGGPYEQYF.

The V call is TRBV30, the J call TRBJ2-1; 13 bases agree with TRBD2. Trimming at V came to 3 bases and at J to 7 bases, leaving 18 bases not matched to a gene. The CDR3 sequence is 19 residues long. Germline V gene lookup returns CDR1 GTSNPN and CDR2 SVGIG (reference sequence). The CDR3 is CAWSAARTSGRAGANEQFF. DNA for the CDR3: TGTGCCTGGAGCGCCGCGCGTACTAGCGGGAGGGCCGGCGCAAATGAGCAGTTCTTC.